This T cell receptor (beta chain) is drawn from a study of cytomegalovirus exposure and HLA in healthy donors. General study results and limits: The records held CMV serostatus as the only immune exposure information.

CDR1 and CDR2 from the germline V gene are MGHDK and SYGVNS. The CDR3 consists of 15 residues. Between the trimmed V and J ends, which lost 4 bases and 8 bases, there was a span of 18 bases. Concerning this clone itself: Its antigen is currently unknown.

The PCR had 60 Vbeta and 13 Jbeta primers. Clones were sequenced by immunoSEQ multiplex PCR, and TCRdb holds only the in-frame ones, with some missing. The table includes about 120,000 clones, about 80% detected once. Source material: PBMCs. This TCR was sampled from a male donor in good health and CMV-seronegative. The chain recombines TRBV25-1 with TRBJ2-1; weak D call: TRBD1 (5 bases). The CDR3 spells CASSAAFRARDEQFF. The CDR3 coding sequence is TGTGCCAGCAGTGCAGCCTTCAGGGCGCGCGATGAGCAGTTCTTC.